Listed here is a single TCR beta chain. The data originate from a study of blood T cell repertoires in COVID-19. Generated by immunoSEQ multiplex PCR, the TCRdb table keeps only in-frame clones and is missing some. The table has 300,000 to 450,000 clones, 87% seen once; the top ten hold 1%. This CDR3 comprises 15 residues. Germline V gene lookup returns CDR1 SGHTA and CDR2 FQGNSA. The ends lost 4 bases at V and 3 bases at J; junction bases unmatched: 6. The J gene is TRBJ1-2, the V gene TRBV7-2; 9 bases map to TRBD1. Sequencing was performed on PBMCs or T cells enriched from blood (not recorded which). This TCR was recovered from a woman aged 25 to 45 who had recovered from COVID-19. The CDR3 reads CASSSYRDRDYGYTF. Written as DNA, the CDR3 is TGTGCCAGCAGCTCATACCGGGACAGGGACTATGGCTACACCTTC.